The present entry profiles one TCR beta chain with its context. No antigen is known for it. This specimen comes from a study of memory CD4+ T cells and cytomegalovirus serostatus. In the source study's methods: After removing out-of-frame reads, 2 million to 2.5 million distinct TCRbeta sequences remained. Sequencing was performed with immunoSEQ multiplex PCR; in TCRdb, only in-frame clones are kept and a portion is missing. V, J and clone size are taken as reported in that table, and D and trimming were inferred from the DNA itself. Of about 80,000 clones listed, about 85% were seen once; the top ten hold around 0.77%. Germline V gives CDR1 SGHAT, CDR2 FQNNGV. After removal of 4 bases from V and 6 bases from J, the junction contained 9 bases not matched to a gene. CDR3 length: 14 amino acids. Regarding the study as a whole: The CMV-associated TCR signature appears largely within the CD4+ memory repertoire. CD4+ memory repertoires contained 67 of 164 reported CMV TCRbeta sequences.

The sort gate was single viable CD3+CD4+CD8-CD45RO+ cells for memory CD4+ T cells. Positive selection with CD4 microbeads enriched total CD4+ T cells. The receptor was isolated from an adult in good health and CMV-seronegative. The sequenced sample was memory CD4+ T cells from blood. The chain carries TRBV11-2 and TRBJ2-7; 7 bases are a match to TRBD2. The CDR3 coding sequence is TGTGCCAGCAGCTCAAACCTAGCGGCGGGCGAGCAGTACTTC. Its protein product is CASSSNLAAGEQYF.